What follows are 2 T cell receptor beta chains derived from one specimen sequenced in a study of resident and recirculating memory T cells in vitiligo listed by TCRdb under 2018. The library was made by the immunoSEQ multiplex PCR assay. TCRdb mirrors the immuneACCESS table, restricted to in-frame sequences. Some clones are absent from its copies; in checked studies, under half trace to an unresolved V gene, and the reason for the others is unknown. The sample table holds tens of thousands of clones, of which about 91% were seen once. Approximately 4.8% of the sample comes from the top ten. The sequencing input was blood. All receptors derive from a male donor with vitiligo.

The chain uses TRBV20-1 and TRBJ2-5; D unclear. Trimming shortened V by 3 bases and J by 3 bases, and 5 bases separated the two germline ends. The germline gives CDR1 DFQATT, CDR2 SNEGSKA (reference sequence). This CDR3 region has 11 residues. Here the CDR3 reads CSARSEETQYF. CDR3 in DNA: TGCAGTGCTAGGAGCGAAGAGACCCAGTACTTC.

V is TRBV5-4 and J is TRBJ2-3, with TRBD1 identical over 8 bases. The CDR3 totals 15 residues. The junction had 3 bases not matched to a gene; V was cut back by 0 bases and J by 3 bases. Germline assignment: CDR1 SGHNT and CDR2 YYREEE (reference sequence). The CDR3 DNA sequence: TGTGCCAGCAGCTTGGCAGGGGGCAGGACAGATACGCAGTATTTT. This gives the protein CASSLAGGRTDTQYF.